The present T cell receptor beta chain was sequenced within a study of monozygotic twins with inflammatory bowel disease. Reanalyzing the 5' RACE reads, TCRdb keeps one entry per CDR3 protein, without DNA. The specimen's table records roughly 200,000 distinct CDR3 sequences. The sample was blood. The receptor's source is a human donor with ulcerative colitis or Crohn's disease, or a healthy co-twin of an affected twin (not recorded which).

The CDR3 protein is CASSQDGMFGSSYEQYF. The J gene is TRBJ2-7, the V gene TRBV4-3. Germline-derived CDR1 and CDR2 are LGHNA and YSLEER. CDR3 size: 17 residues.